The subject of this entry is one T cell receptor beta chain. Germline V gene sequence: CDR1 MNHEY, CDR2 SMNVEV (reference sequence). CDR3 size: 14 residues. Between the trimmed V and J ends, which lost 5 bases and 6 bases, there was a span of 14 bases. TCRdb's copy holds only in-frame clones and misses some; the assay was immunoSEQ multiplex PCR. This sample yields about 480,000 clones, of which approximately 88% are seen a single time; around 13% belongs to the top ten. The data were taken from a study of blood T cell repertoires in COVID-19. This clonotype was sampled from a woman between 45 and 65 years old with COVID-19, enrolled during active disease. The chain links TRBV27 to TRBJ2-1; no reliable D call. Specimen: peripheral blood. The CDR3 coding sequence is TGTGCCAGCAGTCCGACACTGAGCCTCAATGAGCAGTTCTTC. Translating it yields CASSPTLSLNEQFF.